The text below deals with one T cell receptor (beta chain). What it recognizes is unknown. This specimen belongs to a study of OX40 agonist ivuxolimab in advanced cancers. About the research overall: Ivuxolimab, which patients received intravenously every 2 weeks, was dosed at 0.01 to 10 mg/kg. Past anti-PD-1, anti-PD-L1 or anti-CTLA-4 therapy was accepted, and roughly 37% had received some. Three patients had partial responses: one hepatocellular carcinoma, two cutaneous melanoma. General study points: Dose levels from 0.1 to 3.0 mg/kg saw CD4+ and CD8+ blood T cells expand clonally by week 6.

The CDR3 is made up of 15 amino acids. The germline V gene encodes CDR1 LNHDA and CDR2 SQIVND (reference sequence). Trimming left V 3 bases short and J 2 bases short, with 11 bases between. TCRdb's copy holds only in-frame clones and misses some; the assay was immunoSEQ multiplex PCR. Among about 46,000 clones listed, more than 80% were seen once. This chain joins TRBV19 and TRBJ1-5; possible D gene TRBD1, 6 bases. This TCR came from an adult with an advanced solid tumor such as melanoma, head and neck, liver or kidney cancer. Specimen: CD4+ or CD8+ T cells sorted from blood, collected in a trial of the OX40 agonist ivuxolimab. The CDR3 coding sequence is TGTGCCAGTAGTATTACAGGGTACCGCAATCAGCCCCAGCATTTT. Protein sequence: CASSITGYRNQPQHF.